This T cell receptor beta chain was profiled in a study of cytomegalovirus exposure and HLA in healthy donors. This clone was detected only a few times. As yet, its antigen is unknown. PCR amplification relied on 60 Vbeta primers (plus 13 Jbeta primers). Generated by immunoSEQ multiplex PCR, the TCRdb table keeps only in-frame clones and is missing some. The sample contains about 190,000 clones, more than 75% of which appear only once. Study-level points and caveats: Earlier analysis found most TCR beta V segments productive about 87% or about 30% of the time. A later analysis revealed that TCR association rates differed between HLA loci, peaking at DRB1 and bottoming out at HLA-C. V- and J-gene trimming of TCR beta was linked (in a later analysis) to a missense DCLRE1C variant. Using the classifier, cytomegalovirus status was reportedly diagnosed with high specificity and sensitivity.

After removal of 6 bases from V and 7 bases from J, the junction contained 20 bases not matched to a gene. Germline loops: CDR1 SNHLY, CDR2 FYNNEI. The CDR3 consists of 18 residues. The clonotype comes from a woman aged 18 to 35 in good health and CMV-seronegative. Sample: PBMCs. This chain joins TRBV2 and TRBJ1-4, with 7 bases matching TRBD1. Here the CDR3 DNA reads TGTGCCAGCAGGCACGTAGGCGAGGACAGGCAGGGATTTGAAAAACTGTTTTTT. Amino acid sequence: CASRHVGEDRQGFEKLFF.